The TCR beta chain under discussion was sequenced for a study of cytomegalovirus exposure and HLA in healthy donors. Study observations and caveats: Per a prior analysis, the majority of TCR beta V segments were productive roughly 90% or roughly 30% of the time. Presence/absence analyses assumed roughly uniform sequencing depth across donors.

V was clipped by 1 base and J by 2 bases, with 9 bases between them. CDR1 and CDR2 (germline): MNHEY, SVGAGI. The CDR3 is 14 residues long. Of note for this clone: Its cognate antigen is unknown.

PCR amplification relied on 60 Vbeta primers (plus 13 Jbeta primers). TCRdb's table, derived via immunoSEQ multiplex PCR, lists solely in-frame clones and lacks some. The table records 200,000 to 250,000 clones, more than 80% of them present only once. The sequenced sample was PBMCs. This rearrangement joins TRBV6-5 to TRBJ2-7, with TRBD2 as a possible D gene (6 bases). This TCR came from a man aged 25-45 years in good health and CMV-seronegative. CDR3 loop: CASSYYSGAYEQYF. The CDR3 region has the DNA TGTGCCAGCAGTTACTACTCGGGGGCCTACGAGCAGTACTTC.